This T cell receptor (beta chain) comes out of a study of CD8+ T cells in alopecia areata. Once RNA had been extracted, it was reverse transcribed into cDNA to act as the sequencing template. TCRdb keeps only in-frame clones here, not all; method: immunoSEQ multiplex PCR. The table includes under 20,000 clones, about 70% detected once. Lesional scalp tissue (obtained by punch biopsy) and peripheral blood were collected from alopecia areata patients. Germline V gives CDR1 MNHNY, CDR2 SVGAGI (reference sequence). The germline V and J ends were trimmed by 6 bases and 7 bases, with 17 bases remaining between them. The CDR3 contains 14 residues.

This clonotype originated in a human donor with alopecia areata. This specimen was skin, taken at week 0. The chain couples TRBV6-6 to TRBJ2-3, with D perhaps TRBD2 (7 bases). CDR3 sequence reads: CASSLEGGWYTQYF. The CDR3 DNA reads as TGTGCCAGCAGCCTGGAGGGGGGGTGGTATACGCAGTATTTT.